Given below is one TCR beta chain in context. Its antigen is still unknown. The record has no base qualities; no much larger clone is one base away. TCRbeta CDR3 regions were amplified from genomic DNA using the immunoSEQ Assay, a bias-controlled multiplex PCR. As for the original processing: The number of nucleated cells in each sample was estimated from the amplification of reference gene primers within the assay. Sequence reads were collapsed and filtered to measure the absolute abundance of every unique TCRbeta CDR3 rearrangement. For each sample, productive Simpson clonality was calculated as the square root of Simpson's diversity index across productive rearrangements. TCRdb re-hosts the immuneACCESS table, in-frame sequences only. Its copies lack some clones; in the studies checked, an unresolved V gene accounts for under half of them, and the cause for the rest is not known. V and J calls and clone size come straight from that table; D and trimming were deduced from the DNA. Here the sample has 25,000 to 30,000 clones; 76% occur a single time. Of the sample, 40% falls within the top ten clones.

These data belong to a study of blood T cell repertoires in COVID-19 (TCRdb year 2020). As for the study more broadly: Samples from collaborators originated in the United States, Italy and Spain and spanned both the acute and convalescent phases of COVID-19. The repertoires were released in a freely available public database intended as a resource for research on the immune response to SARS-CoV-2. The prospective study material was composed of cDNA or gDNA derived from T cells, B-cell-depleted T cells, or PBMCs. Sample metadata almost always included a de-identified subject ID, COVID-19 status, age in years and sex. Samples were obtained from the ongoing ImmuneRACE study (first 160 participants) and from some 1,300 subjects provided by 6 global collaborators. Deeply sampled blood TCRbeta repertoires from subjects exposed to, actively infected with, or recovered from COVID-19 were included in the dataset. Where available, HLA class I and class II types were taken from metadata supplied by the sample provider and were not determined by assay-based typing. Results and caveats for the whole study, not just this receptor: Clinical and demographic metadata were provided uncurated, with the amount varying by source and participant.

Collaborating institutions collected whole blood in K2EDTA tubes following their own protocols. For TCRbeta analysis, collaborators shipped samples in one of three forms: frozen whole blood, isolated PBMCs, or DNA extracted from either of those sample types. V and J are truncated by 4 bases and 5 bases respectively, leaving an intervening sequence of 20 bases. The CDR3 runs 17 residues from the cysteine to the phenylalanine. Only the CDR3 part of the read is kept: 51 bases, read in frame from the first base. The germline V gene (reference sequence) sets CDR1 to LNHNV and CDR2 to YYDKDF. This sequence uses TRBV15 and TRBJ1-4; too little of a D gene remains to name it. The clonotype was recovered from a man in his 70s with acute or convalescent COVID-19. The sample consisted of peripheral blood. The DNA is TGTGCCACCAGCACCAACCCAGACCTAAGACAAAATGAAAAACTGTTTTTT. This is translated as CATSTNPDLRQNEKLFF. Here the CDR3 is joined to the reference TRBV15 and TRBJ1-4 genes, and the full variable domain is: DAMVIQNPRYQVTQFGKPVTLSCSQTLNHNVMYWYQQKSSQAPKLLFHYYDKDFNNEADTPDNFQSRRPNTSFCFLDIRSPGLGDTAMYLCATSTNPDLRQNEKLFFGSGTQLSVL.